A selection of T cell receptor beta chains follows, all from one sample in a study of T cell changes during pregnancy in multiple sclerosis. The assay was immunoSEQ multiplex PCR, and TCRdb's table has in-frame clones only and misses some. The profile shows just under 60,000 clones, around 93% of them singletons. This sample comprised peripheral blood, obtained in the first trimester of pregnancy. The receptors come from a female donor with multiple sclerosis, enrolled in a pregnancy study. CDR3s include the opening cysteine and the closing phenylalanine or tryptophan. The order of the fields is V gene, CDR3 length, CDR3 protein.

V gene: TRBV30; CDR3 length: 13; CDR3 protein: CAWRGQGVQTQYF
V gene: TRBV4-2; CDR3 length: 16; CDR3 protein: CASSHPDLTAGTEAFF
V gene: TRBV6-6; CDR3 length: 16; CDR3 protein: CASSPPGLTNTDTQYF
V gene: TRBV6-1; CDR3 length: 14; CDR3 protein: CASSEGDRSYEQYF
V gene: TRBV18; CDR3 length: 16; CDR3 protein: CASSSLAGARTDTQYF
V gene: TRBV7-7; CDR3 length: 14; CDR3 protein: CASSPDRVGETQYF
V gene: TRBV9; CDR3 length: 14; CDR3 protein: CASSKGGGNSPLHF
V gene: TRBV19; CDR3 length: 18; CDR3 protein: CASSTPGGQYLAKNIQYF
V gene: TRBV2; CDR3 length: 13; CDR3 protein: CASSEIQGTEAFF
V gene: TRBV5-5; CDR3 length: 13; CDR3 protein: CASSLDRNTEAFF